This T cell receptor beta chain was captured in a study of CD8+ T cells in alopecia areata. The CDR3 contains 15 residues. Germline loops: CDR1 SEHNR, CDR2 FQNEAQ (reference sequence). Trimming took 5 bases from V and 5 from J; bases not matched to a gene: 6. This clone turned up a few times. Its target is not known. PBMCs yielded sorted CD4+ and CD8+ T cells. After isolation, RNA underwent reverse transcription to generate cDNA as the sequencing template. Using immunoSEQ multiplex PCR, the repertoire was profiled, and TCRdb retains in-frame clones only, with some absent. Here the sample spans 120,000 to 150,000 clones, less than 65% being singletons. The study's findings and limits: An increase in clonality over normal scalp was evident in lesional scalp, especially alopecia totalis/universalis.

This TCR was recovered from a human donor in good health. Sequenced sample: CD8+ T cells sorted from blood. V and J are TRBV7-9 and TRBJ2-1, with 10 bases identical to TRBD2. In DNA, the CDR3 is TGTGCCAGCAGCCCTATAGCGGGAGGCGACAATGAGCAGTTCTTC. This codes for CASSPIAGGDNEQFF.